This TCR beta chain was obtained from a study of blood T cell repertoires in COVID-19. Method: immunoSEQ multiplex PCR; TCRdb's copy keeps in-frame clones and lacks some. The sample lists roughly 340,000 clones, around 91% occurring once. The V segment lost 7 bases and the J segment 10 bases; nucleotides outside the gene matches: 16. This CDR3 has 16 amino acids. The germline V gene encodes CDR1 MDHEN and CDR2 SYDVKM. The sequencing sample was made of peripheral blood. The chain recombines TRBV28 with TRBJ2-1; TRBD2 agrees at 10 bases. The sequence was collected from a woman aged 18-30 years who had recovered from COVID-19. For the CDR3, the DNA is TGTGCCAGCACTCCCATTCAGACAGCGGGAGGGGGAGAGCAGTTCTTC. Protein: CASTPIQTAGGGEQFF.